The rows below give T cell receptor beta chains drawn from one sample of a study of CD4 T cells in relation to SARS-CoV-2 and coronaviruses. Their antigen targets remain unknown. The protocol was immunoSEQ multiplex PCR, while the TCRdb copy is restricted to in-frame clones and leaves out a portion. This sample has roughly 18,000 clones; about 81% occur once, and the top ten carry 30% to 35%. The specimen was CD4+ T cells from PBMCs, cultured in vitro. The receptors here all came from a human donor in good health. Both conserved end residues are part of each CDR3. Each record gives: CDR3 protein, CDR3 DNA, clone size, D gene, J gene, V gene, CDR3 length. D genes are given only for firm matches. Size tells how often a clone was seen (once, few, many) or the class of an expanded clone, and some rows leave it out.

CDR3 protein: CASSLGAGDYEQYF; CDR3 DNA: TGTGCCAGCAGCTTAGGGGCAGGGGACTACGAGCAGTACTTC; clone size: once; D gene: NA; J gene: TRBJ2-7; V gene: TRBV7-9; CDR3 length: 14
CDR3 protein: CASSREQGSTGELFF; CDR3 DNA: TGTGCCAGTAGTCGTGAACAGGGGTCCACCGGGGAGCTGTTTTTT; clone size: NA; D gene: TRBD1; J gene: TRBJ2-2; V gene: TRBV19; CDR3 length: 15
CDR3 protein: CASSQGTGGINTGELFF; CDR3 DNA: TGCGCCAGCAGCCAAGGGACAGGGGGGATTAACACCGGGGAGCTGTTTTTT; clone size: few; D gene: TRBD1; J gene: TRBJ2-2; V gene: TRBV4-1; CDR3 length: 17
CDR3 protein: CASSPGGVQTGANVLTF; CDR3 DNA: TGTGCCAGCAGTCCTGGAGGGGTCCAAACTGGGGCCAACGTCCTGACTTTC; clone size: NA; D gene: NA; J gene: TRBJ2-6; V gene: TRBV28; CDR3 length: 17
CDR3 protein: CATTLAEGTDTQYF; CDR3 DNA: TGTGCCACGACACTAGCGGAAGGCACAGATACGCAGTATTTT; clone size: NA; D gene: TRBD2; J gene: TRBJ2-3; V gene: TRBV10-3; CDR3 length: 14
CDR3 protein: CASSLAGQDKRDTQYF; CDR3 DNA: TGCGCCAGCAGCTTGGCGGGACAGGACAAAAGAGATACGCAGTATTTT; clone size: NA; D gene: TRBD1; J gene: TRBJ2-3; V gene: TRBV5-1; CDR3 length: 16
CDR3 protein: CASSLQGGMGNQPQHF; CDR3 DNA: TGTGCCAGCAGCTTGCAAGGGGGGATGGGCAATCAGCCCCAGCATTTT; clone size: NA; D gene: NA; J gene: TRBJ1-5; V gene: TRBV7-2; CDR3 length: 16
CDR3 protein: CASSPMLGEKLFF; CDR3 DNA: TGTGCCAGCTCACCAATGTTGGGCGAAAAACTGTTTTTT; clone size: NA; D gene: NA; J gene: TRBJ1-4; V gene: TRBV18; CDR3 length: 13
CDR3 protein: CASRQSGVSGQPQHF; CDR3 DNA: TGTGCCAGCAGGCAGTCGGGGGTCTCGGGTCAGCCCCAGCATTTT; clone size: NA; D gene: NA; J gene: TRBJ1-5; V gene: TRBV6-6; CDR3 length: 15
CDR3 protein: CASSPGQVGTDTQYF; CDR3 DNA: TGTGCCAGCAGCCCCGGGCAGGTCGGGACAGATACGCAGTATTTT; clone size: once; D gene: NA; J gene: TRBJ2-3; V gene: TRBV11-3; CDR3 length: 15
CDR3 protein: CASSPSQRGNEQFF; CDR3 DNA: TGTGCCAGCTCACCTTCCCAGCGGGGTAATGAGCAGTTCTTC; clone size: NA; D gene: TRBD2; J gene: TRBJ2-1; V gene: TRBV18; CDR3 length: 14
CDR3 protein: CATNGGGQTTGELFF; CDR3 DNA: TGTGCCACCAATGGGGGAGGGCAAACCACCGGGGAGCTGTTTTTT; clone size: NA; D gene: TRBD2; J gene: TRBJ2-2; V gene: TRBV10-3; CDR3 length: 15
CDR3 protein: CASSGYGTYNEQFF; CDR3 DNA: TGTGCCAGCAGTGGATACGGGACCTACAATGAGCAGTTCTTC; clone size: NA; D gene: NA; J gene: TRBJ2-1; V gene: TRBV25-1; CDR3 length: 14
CDR3 protein: CASSSWGLAGGWYEQYF; CDR3 DNA: TGTGCCAGCAGCAGCTGGGGACTAGCGGGAGGTTGGTACGAGCAGTACTTC; clone size: NA; D gene: TRBD2; J gene: TRBJ2-7; V gene: TRBV7-2; CDR3 length: 17
CDR3 protein: CASSPPGYEQYF; CDR3 DNA: TGTGCCAGCTCACCACCGGGGTACGAGCAGTACTTC; clone size: NA; D gene: NA; J gene: TRBJ2-7; V gene: TRBV18; CDR3 length: 12
CDR3 protein: CASSLNPTGELFF; CDR3 DNA: TGTGCCAGCAGCTTAAACCCCACCGGGGAGCTGTTTTTT; clone size: NA; D gene: NA; J gene: TRBJ2-2; V gene: TRBV7-8; CDR3 length: 13
CDR3 protein: CASSSLDRANTEAFF; CDR3 DNA: TGTGCCAGCAGTTCCTTGGACAGGGCAAACACTGAAGCTTTCTTT; clone size: NA; D gene: TRBD1; J gene: TRBJ1-1; V gene: TRBV6-6; CDR3 length: 15
CDR3 protein: CASSSGGRAYEQYF; CDR3 DNA: TGTGCCAGCAGCTCCGGCGGGAGGGCCTACGAGCAGTACTTC; clone size: NA; D gene: TRBD2; J gene: TRBJ2-7; V gene: TRBV9; CDR3 length: 14
CDR3 protein: CASSLGYRDADTQYF; CDR3 DNA: TGTGCCAGCAGCTTAGGATACAGGGATGCAGATACGCAGTATTTT; clone size: once; D gene: NA; J gene: TRBJ2-3; V gene: TRBV11-3; CDR3 length: 15
CDR3 protein: CASRGDSTNYGYTF; CDR3 DNA: TGTGCCAGCAGAGGGGACAGCACGAACTATGGCTACACCTTC; clone size: NA; D gene: TRBD1; J gene: TRBJ1-2; V gene: TRBV6-5; CDR3 length: 14
CDR3 protein: CASSLEAEQYF; CDR3 DNA: TGCGCCAGCAGCTTGGAGGCCGAGCAGTACTTC; clone size: NA; D gene: NA; J gene: TRBJ2-7; V gene: TRBV5-1; CDR3 length: 11
CDR3 protein: CASSLARTSPQYF; CDR3 DNA: TGTGCCAGCAGTTTGGCGCGGACTAGTCCCCAGTACTTC; clone size: NA; D gene: TRBD2; J gene: TRBJ2-7; V gene: TRBV12-3/TRBV12-4; CDR3 length: 13
CDR3 protein: CASSSRGGGTNEQFF; CDR3 DNA: TGTGCCAGCAGCTCTCGCGGCGGGGGGACCAATGAGCAGTTCTTC; clone size: few; D gene: TRBD2; J gene: TRBJ2-1; V gene: TRBV6-6; CDR3 length: 15
CDR3 protein: CASSRGGSSGNTIYF; CDR3 DNA: TGTGCCAGCAGTCGAGGGGGTTCCTCTGGAAACACCATATATTTT; clone size: NA; D gene: NA; J gene: TRBJ1-3; V gene: TRBV7-2; CDR3 length: 15
CDR3 protein: CASNQGEYTGELFF; CDR3 DNA: TGCGCCAGCAACCAAGGGGAATACACCGGGGAGCTGTTTTTT; clone size: NA; D gene: NA; J gene: TRBJ2-2; V gene: TRBV10-2; CDR3 length: 14
CDR3 protein: CASSLDLAGLGDEQFF; CDR3 DNA: TGTGCCAGCAGCTTGGATCTAGCGGGGCTCGGCGATGAGCAGTTCTTC; clone size: NA; D gene: TRBD2; J gene: TRBJ2-1; V gene: TRBV5-6; CDR3 length: 16
CDR3 protein: CASSFVGLNEKLFF; CDR3 DNA: TGTGCCAGCAGCTTTGTCGGTCTTAATGAAAAACTGTTTTTT; clone size: NA; D gene: NA; J gene: TRBJ1-4; V gene: TRBV5-7; CDR3 length: 14